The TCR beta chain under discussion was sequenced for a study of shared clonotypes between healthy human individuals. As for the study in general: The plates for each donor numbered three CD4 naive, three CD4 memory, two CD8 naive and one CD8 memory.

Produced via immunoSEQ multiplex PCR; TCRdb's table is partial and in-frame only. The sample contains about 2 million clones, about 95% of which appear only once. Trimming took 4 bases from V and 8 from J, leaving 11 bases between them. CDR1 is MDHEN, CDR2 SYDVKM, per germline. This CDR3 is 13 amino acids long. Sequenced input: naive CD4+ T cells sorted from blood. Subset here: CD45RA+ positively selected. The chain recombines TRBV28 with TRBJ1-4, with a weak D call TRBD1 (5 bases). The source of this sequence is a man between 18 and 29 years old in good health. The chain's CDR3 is CASSSPGFEKLFF. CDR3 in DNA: TGTGCCAGCAGTTCGCCAGGGTTCGAAAAACTGTTTTTT.